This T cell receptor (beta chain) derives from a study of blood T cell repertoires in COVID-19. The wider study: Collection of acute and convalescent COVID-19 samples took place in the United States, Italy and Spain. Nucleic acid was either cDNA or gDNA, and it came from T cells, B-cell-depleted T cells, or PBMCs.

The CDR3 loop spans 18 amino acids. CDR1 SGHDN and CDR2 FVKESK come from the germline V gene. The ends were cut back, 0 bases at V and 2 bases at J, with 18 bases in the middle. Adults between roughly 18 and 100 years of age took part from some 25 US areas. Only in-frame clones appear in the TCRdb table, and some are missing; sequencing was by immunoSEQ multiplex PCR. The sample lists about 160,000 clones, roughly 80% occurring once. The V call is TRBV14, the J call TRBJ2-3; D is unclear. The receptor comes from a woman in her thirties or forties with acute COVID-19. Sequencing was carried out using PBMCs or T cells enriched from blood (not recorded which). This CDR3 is CASSQELMGRYYTDTQYF. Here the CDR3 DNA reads TGTGCCAGCAGCCAAGAACTGATGGGTCGATACTACACAGATACGCAGTATTTT.